The 8 T cell receptor beta chains below come from one sample, sequenced in a study of T cells in Graves' hyperthyroidism and ophthalmopathy. From RNA transcripts, TCR beta CDR3 regions were amplified. HTBI primers drove first-round RT-PCR of the TCR CDR3. Using its own MiXCR run on the multiplex PCR reads, TCRdb lists one record per CDR3 protein. The data show 380,000 or so distinct CDR3 sequences, over 11% seen once. Source material: blood. The source is a woman aged 30 to 39 with Graves' hyperthyroidism.

This clonotype showed up many times. The genes are TRBV20-1 and TRBJ1-1; D is uncertain. Trimming pared 2 bases from V and 7 bases from J, leaving 17 bases between. CDR3 length: 14 amino acids. The V gene's germline CDR1 is DFQATT and CDR2 SNEGSKA (reference sequence). The CDR3 bases are TGCAGTGCTAGACCGGCCGCCCCATCCCGTGAAGCTTTCTTT. Protein sequence: CSARPAAPSREAFF.

The chain couples TRBV27 to TRBJ1-6; D not certain. The CDR3 loop spans 14 amino acids. V was pared by 6 bases and J by 1 base, with 7 bases between. Germline-derived CDR1 and CDR2 are MNHEY and SMNVEV (reference sequence). CDR3 in amino acids: CASSSTSYNSPLHF. The CDR3 DNA reads TGTGCCAGCAGCTCTACATCCTATAATTCACCCCTCCACTTT.

This clonotype occurred many times. The chain joins TRBV20-1 to TRBJ1-5; D gene ambiguous. Germline V CDR1 and CDR2: DFQATT, SNEGSKA (reference sequence). The CDR3 covers 14 residues. Deletions cut 3 bases from V and 6 bases from J, with 15 bases between. The DNA of the CDR3 is TGCAGTGCTAGGGAGGCCACGGGGAGTCAGCCCCAGCATTTT. This encodes CSAREATGSQPQHF.

This clonotype was counted many times. The genes are TRBV12-3 or TRBV12-4 and TRBJ2-4, with 7 bases fitting TRBD2. With 6 bases clipped from V and 3 bases from J, the junction kept 20 bases outside the gene matches. The CDR3 length is 19 residues. In DNA form, the CDR3 reads TGTGCCAGCAGGATTGGAGGCCTAGCTATCCCGGGGGGCAAAAACATTCAGTACTTC. Its protein is CASRIGGLAIPGGKNIQYF.

The chain joins TRBV20-1 to TRBJ2-7; no definite D call. The CDR3 contains 11 residues. The V gene's germline CDR1 is DFQATT and CDR2 SNEGSKA (reference sequence). Trimming took 3 bases from V and 4 from J, leaving 7 bases between them. CDR3 sequence: CSASLGYEQYF. In DNA form, the CDR3 reads TGCAGTGCTAGTTTGGGTTACGAGCAGTACTTC.

This clonotype has a handful of counts. One end of the junction does not line up with germline, which may come from a read error. The chain recombines TRBV7-9 with TRBJ1-1; D call uncertain. Germline-derived CDR1 and CDR2 are SEHNR and FQNEAQ (reference sequence). This CDR3 has 13 residues. CDR3 nucleotide sequence: TGTACCAGCAGCGCCCTTGGGAACACTGAAGCTTTCTTT. Translated, it gives CTSSALGNTEAFF.

The chain has TRBV7-9 and TRBJ2-1; 7 positions match TRBD2. After removal of 6 bases from V and 8 bases from J, the junction contained 1 base not matched to a gene. The length of the CDR3 is 11 residues. Germline values: CDR1 SEHNR, CDR2 FQNEAQ (reference sequence). CDR3 protein: CASRGGYEQFF. CDR3 coding DNA: TGTGCCAGCAGGGGGGGGTATGAGCAGTTCTTC.

Notes on this clonotype: This sequence may be a read error, since a much larger clone differs from it by one base. This chain connects TRBV5-1 to TRBJ2-2; possibly TRBD2 for D (6 bases). The CDR3 spans 14 residues. Germline CDR1 and CDR2: SGHRS and YFSETQ. The CDR3 DNA reads as TGCGCCAGCAGCTTGACCTTAAACACCGGGGGGCTGTTTTTT. It is translated as CASSLTLNTGGLFF.